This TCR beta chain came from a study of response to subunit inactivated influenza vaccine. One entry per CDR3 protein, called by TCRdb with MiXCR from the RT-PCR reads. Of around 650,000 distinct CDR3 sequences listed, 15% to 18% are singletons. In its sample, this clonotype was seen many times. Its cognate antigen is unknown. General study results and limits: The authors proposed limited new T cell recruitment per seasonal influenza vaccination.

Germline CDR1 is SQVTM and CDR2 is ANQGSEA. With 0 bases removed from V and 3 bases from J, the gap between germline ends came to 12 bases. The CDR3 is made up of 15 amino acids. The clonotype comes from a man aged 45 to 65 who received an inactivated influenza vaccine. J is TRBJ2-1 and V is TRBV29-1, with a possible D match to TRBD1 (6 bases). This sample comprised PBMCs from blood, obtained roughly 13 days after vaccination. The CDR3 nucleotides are TGCAGCGTTGAAGATCAGGGCAGGGGCTACAATGAGCAGTTCTTC. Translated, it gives CSVEDQGRGYNEQFF.